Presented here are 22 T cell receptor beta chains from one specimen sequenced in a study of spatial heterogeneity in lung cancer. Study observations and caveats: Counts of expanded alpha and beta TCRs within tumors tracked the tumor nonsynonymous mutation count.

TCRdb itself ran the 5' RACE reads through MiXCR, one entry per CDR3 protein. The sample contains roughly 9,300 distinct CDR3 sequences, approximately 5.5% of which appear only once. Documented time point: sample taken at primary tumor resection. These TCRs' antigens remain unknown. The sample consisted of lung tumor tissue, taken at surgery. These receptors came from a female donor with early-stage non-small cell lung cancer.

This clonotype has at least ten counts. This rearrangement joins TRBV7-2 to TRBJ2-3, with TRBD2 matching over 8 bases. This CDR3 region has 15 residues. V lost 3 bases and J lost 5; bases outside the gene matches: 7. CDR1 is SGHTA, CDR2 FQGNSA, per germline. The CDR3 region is CASSLNGGAKDTQYF. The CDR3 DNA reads TGTGCCAGCAGCTTGAACGGGGGGGCCAAAGATACGCAGTATTTT. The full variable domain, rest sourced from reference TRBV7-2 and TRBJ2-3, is GAGVSQSPSNKVTEKGKDVELRCDPISGHTALYWYRQSLGQGLEFLIYFQGNSAPDKSGLPSDRFSAERTGGSVSTLTIQRTQQEDSAVYLCASSLNGGAKDTQYFGPGTRLTVL.

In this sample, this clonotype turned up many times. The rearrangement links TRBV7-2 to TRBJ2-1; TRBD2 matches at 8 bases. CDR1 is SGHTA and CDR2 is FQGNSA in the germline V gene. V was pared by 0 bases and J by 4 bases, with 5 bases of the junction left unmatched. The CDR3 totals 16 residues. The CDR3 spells CASSLALADNYNEQFF. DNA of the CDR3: TGTGCCAGCAGCTTAGCACTAGCGGATAATTACAATGAGCAGTTCTTC. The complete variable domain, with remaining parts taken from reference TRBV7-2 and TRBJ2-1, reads GAGVSQSPSNKVTEKGKDVELRCDPISGHTALYWYRQSLGQGLEFLIYFQGNSAPDKSGLPSDRFSAERTGGSVSTLTIQRTQQEDSAVYLCASSLALADNYNEQFFGPGTRLTVL.

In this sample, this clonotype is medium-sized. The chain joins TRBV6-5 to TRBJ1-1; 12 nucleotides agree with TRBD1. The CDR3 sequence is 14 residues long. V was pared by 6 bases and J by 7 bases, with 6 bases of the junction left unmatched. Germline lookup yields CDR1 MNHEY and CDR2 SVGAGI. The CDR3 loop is CASSSGTGGSEAFF. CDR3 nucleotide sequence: TGTGCCAGCAGCTCCGGGACAGGGGGCAGTGAAGCTTTCTTT.

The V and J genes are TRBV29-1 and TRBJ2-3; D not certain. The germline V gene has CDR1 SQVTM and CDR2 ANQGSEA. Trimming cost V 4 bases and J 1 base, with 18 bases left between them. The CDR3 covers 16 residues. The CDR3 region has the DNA TGCAGCGTTGTCACGCTTGCCAGGTTGGGCACAGATACGCAGTATTTT. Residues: CSVVTLARLGTDTQYF.

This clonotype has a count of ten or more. In nucleotides, the CDR3 is TGCAGTGCTAGACCGCGGGACAGGGGGCGGTATGGCTACACCTTC. It codes for CSARPRDRGRYGYTF. This chain uses TRBV20-1 with TRBJ1-2; TRBD1 aligns across 12 bases. CDR1 and CDR2 (germline): DFQATT, SNEGSKA (reference sequence). This CDR3 is built from 15 residues. Trimming cost V 2 bases and J 5 bases; bases outside gene matches: 6.

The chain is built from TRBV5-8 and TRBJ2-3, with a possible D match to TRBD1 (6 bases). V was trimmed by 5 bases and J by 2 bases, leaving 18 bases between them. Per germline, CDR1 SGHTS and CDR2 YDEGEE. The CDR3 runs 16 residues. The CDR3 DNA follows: TGTGCCAGCAGTTCCTACAGGGTGGGGAACACAGATACGCAGTATTTT. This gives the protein CASSSYRVGNTDTQYF.

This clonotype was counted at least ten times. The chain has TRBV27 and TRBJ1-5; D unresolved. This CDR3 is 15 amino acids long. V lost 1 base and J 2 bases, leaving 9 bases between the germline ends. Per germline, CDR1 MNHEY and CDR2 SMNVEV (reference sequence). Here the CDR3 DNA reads TGTGCCAGCAGTTTATTGTGGCAGGGCAATCAGCCCCAGCATTTT. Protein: CASSLLWQGNQPQHF.

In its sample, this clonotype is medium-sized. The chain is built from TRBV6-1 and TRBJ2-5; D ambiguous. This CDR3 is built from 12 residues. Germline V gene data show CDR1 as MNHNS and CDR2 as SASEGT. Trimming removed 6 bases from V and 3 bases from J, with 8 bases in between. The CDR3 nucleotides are TGTGCCAGCAGCGCTCTCGAAGAGACCCAGTACTTC. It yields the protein CASSALEETQYF.

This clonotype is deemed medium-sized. The CDR3 sequence: CAISGGEDRWAEAFF. The CDR3 DNA follows: TGTGCCATCAGTGGGGGTGAGGATCGGTGGGCTGAAGCTTTCTTT. This rearrangement joins TRBV10-3 to TRBJ1-1; D ambiguous. Trimming removed 4 bases from V and 6 bases from J, with 18 bases in between. The germline CDR1 and CDR2 sequences are ENHRY and SYGVKD. CDR3 length: 15 amino acids.

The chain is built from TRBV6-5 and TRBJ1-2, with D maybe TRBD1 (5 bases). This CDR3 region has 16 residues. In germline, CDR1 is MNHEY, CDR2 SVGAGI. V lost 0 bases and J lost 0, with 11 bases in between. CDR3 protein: CASSYSSGGSNYGYTF. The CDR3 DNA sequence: TGTGCCAGCAGTTACTCCAGCGGGGGATCTAACTATGGCTACACCTTC.

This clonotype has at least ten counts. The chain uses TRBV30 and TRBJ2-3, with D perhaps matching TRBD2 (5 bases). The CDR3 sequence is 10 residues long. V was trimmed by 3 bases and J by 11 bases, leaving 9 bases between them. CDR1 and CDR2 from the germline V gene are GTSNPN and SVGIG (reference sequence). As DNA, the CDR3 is TGTGCCTGGAGGAGGGAGAAGCAGTATTTT. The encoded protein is CAWRREKQYF.

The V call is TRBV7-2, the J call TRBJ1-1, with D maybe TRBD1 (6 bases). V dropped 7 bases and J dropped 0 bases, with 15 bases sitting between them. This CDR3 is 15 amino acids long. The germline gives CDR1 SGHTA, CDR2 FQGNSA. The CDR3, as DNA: TGTGCCAGCAACTACAGGCAGGGGTTGAACACTGAAGCTTTCTTT. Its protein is CASNYRQGLNTEAFF. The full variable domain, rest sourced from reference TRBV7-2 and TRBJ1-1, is GAGVSQSPSNKVTEKGKDVELRCDPISGHTALYWYRQSLGQGLEFLIYFQGNSAPDKSGLPSDRFSAERTGGSVSTLTIQRTQQEDSAVYLCASNYRQGLNTEAFFGQGTRLTVV.

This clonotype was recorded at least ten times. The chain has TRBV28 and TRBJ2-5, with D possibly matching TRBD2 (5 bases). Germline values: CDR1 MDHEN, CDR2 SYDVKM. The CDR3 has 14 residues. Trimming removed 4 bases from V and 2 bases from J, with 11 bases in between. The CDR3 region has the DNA TGTGCCAGCAGTTCCCGGACTCTTCAAGAGACCCAGTACTTC. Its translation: CASSSRTLQETQYF.

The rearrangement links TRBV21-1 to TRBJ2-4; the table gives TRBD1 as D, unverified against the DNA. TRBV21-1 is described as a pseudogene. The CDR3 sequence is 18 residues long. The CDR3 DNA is TGTGCCAGCAGCAGACCGGGACAGGGGGCGACCGGGCAAAGCATTCAGTACTTC. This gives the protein CASSRPGQGATGQSIQYF.

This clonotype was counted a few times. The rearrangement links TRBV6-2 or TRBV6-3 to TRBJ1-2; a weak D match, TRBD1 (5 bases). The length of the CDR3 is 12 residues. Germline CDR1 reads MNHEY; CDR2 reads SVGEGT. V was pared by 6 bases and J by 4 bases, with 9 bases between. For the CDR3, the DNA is TGTGCCAGCAGAGACAGACCCTATGGCTACACCTTC. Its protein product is CASRDRPYGYTF.

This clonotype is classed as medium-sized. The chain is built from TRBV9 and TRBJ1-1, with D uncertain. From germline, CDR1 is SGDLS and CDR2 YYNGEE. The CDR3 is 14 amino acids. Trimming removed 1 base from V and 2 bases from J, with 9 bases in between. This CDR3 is CASSVREINTEAFF. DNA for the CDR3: TGTGCCAGCAGCGTAAGAGAGATTAACACTGAAGCTTTCTTT.

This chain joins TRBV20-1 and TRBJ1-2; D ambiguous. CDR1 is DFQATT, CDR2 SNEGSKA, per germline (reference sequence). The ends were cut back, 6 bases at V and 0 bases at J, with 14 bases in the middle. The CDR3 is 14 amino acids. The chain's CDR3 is CSANRGGANYGYTF. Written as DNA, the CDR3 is TGCAGTGCCAACCGGGGAGGAGCTAACTATGGCTACACCTTC.

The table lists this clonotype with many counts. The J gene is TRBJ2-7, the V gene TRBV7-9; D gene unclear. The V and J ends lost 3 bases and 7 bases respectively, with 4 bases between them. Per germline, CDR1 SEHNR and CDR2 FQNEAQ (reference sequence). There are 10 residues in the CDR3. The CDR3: CASSLTEQYF. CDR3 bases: TGTGCCAGCAGCTTGACGGAGCAGTACTTC.

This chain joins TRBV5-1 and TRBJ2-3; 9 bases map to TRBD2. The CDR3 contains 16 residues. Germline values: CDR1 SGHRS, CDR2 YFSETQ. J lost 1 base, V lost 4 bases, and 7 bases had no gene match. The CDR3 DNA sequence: TGCGCCAGCAGCCCGAGGGCTAGCGGGGGCACAGATACGCAGTATTTT. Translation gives CASSPRASGGTDTQYF.

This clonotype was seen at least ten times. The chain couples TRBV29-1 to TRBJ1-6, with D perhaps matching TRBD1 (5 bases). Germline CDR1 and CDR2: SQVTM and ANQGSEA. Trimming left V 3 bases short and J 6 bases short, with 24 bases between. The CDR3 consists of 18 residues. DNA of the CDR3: TGCAGCGTTGATGATGCGGCCGACAGTCCCAAATTTAATTCACCCCTCCACTTT. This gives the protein CSVDDAADSPKFNSPLHF.

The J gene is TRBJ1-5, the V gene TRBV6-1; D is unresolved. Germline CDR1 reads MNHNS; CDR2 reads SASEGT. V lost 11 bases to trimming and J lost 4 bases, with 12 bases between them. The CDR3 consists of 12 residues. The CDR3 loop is CAGSRANQPQHF. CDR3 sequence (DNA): TGTGCCGGCTCCCGGGCAAATCAGCCCCAGCATTTT.

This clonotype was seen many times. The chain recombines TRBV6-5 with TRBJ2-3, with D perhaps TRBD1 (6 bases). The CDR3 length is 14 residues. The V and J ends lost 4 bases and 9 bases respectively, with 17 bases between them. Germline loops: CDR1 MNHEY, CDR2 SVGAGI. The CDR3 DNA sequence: TGTGCCAGCAGTTCAGACAGGAGCCTGGTAACGCAGTATTTT. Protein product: CASSSDRSLVTQYF.